This T cell receptor (beta chain) was sequenced during a study of blood T cell repertoires in COVID-19 (dated by TCRdb to the early 2020s). Notes on the research overall: The collaborator samples originated in the United States, Italy and Spain and spanned the acute and convalescent phases of COVID-19. The material from the prospective study consisted of cDNA or gDNA derived from T cells, B-cell-depleted T cells, or PBMCs. The dataset comprised deeply sampled blood TCRbeta repertoires from subjects exposed to, actively infected with, or recovered from COVID-19. The repertoires were released in a freely available public database intended as a resource for research on the immune response to SARS-CoV-2. Samples came from the ongoing ImmuneRACE study (first 160 participants) plus 1,254 subjects from 6 global collaborators. Nearly every sample came with metadata listing a de-identified subject ID, COVID-19 status, age in years and sex. Where HLA class I and class II types were available, the types were taken from metadata supplied by the sample provider, not from assay-based typing. The paper as a whole reports these results and caveats: Clinical and demographic metadata were provided uncurated, with the amount varying by source and participant.

TCRbeta CDR3 regions were amplified from genomic DNA by means of the immunoSEQ Assay, a bias-controlled multiplex PCR. The study's processing was this. Within the assay, amplification of reference gene primers was used to estimate how many nucleated cells each sample contained. To quantify the absolute abundance of each unique TCRbeta CDR3 rearrangement, sequence reads were collapsed and filtered. For each sample, productive Simpson clonality was calculated by taking the square root of Simpson's diversity index across productive rearrangements. Sourced from immuneACCESS, this table was stored by TCRdb with only in-frame sequences that have V and J called. A share of the clones is absent; for the studies checked, an unresolved V gene accounts for under half, and the remainder has no known explanation. V, J and clone size derive from that table, while D and trimming were established from the DNA sequence. This sample comprises about 230,000 clones, around four fifths of them detected only once. Under 3% of the sample lies in the top ten.

The germline V gene sets CDR1 to MDHEN and CDR2 to SYDVKM. Deletion took 5 bases off V and 7 bases off J, with a span of 18 bases between the germline ends. The CDR3 measures 14 amino acids from cysteine to phenylalanine. Just CDR3 DNA is preserved here, 42 bases in frame from base 1. Points on this clone: The clone's antigen remains unknown. Nothing much larger sits one base from this clone, and base qualities are not available.

The collaborating institutions used their own protocols to collect whole blood in K2EDTA tubes. For TCRbeta analysis, collaborators shipped samples as frozen whole blood, isolated PBMCs, or DNA extracted from either of those sample types. The sequence is built from TRBV28 and TRBJ2-7; a tentative D match to TRBD2 spans 7 bases. The TCR was taken from a woman in her seventies with active or convalescent COVID-19. The sample taken for sequencing was peripheral blood. The nucleotide sequence reads as follows: TGTGCCAGCAGTGGGGGGGGCGCGATAGAGGAGCAGTACTTC. Its product reads: CASSGGGAIEEQYF.